A single T cell receptor (beta chain) is shown here with its context. The antigen remains undetermined. The sample comes from a study of CD8+CD57+ T cells in acquired aplastic anemia. Turning to the study itself: The mean DNA yield obtained from sorted CD4+ and CD8+ cells came to approximately 3 ug. Study-wide results and caveats: Patients showed no significant difference from controls in CD8+ Simpson's diversity. About 30 CD8+ CDR3 sequences occurred in both the patients and the controls.

Genomic DNA was employed as the template in profiling TCR beta VDJ and CDR3. TCRdb independently ran MiXCR on the reads; one entry per CDR3 protein. The data contain 150,000 to 200,000 distinct CDR3 sequences, around 65% of them seen just once; the ten biggest clones take up around 46%. This receptor was identified in a human donor with severe aplastic anemia or a healthy control (not recorded which). The sequenced material came from sorted CD4+, CD8+, or CD8+CD57+ T cells (not recorded which) from PBMCs.

The DNA of the CDR3 is TGTGCCAGCAGCTTACGGGGCAACATGAACACTGAAGCTTTCTTT. Translation: CASSLRGNMNTEAFF. The chain carries TRBV7-3 and TRBJ1-1; maybe TRBD1 (5 bases). This CDR3 comprises 15 residues. V shed 2 bases and J shed 0 bases, with 10 bases lying between them. Germline CDR1 SGHTA, CDR2 FQGTGA.